This section outlines one T cell receptor beta chain sequence together with its context. Its antigen is still unknown. This record belongs to a study of T cells in Graves' hyperthyroidism and ophthalmopathy. General study points: Within blood appeared most thyroid clonotypes that had expanded above 0.001.

RNA transcripts gave rise to amplified TCR beta CDR3 regions. The study used the HTBI primer set for a first-round RT-PCR of the TCR CDR3. TCRdb processed the multiplex PCR reads anew with MiXCR; each CDR3 protein has one entry. Here the sample spans 500,000 to 600,000 distinct CDR3 sequences, about 45% being singletons. V shed 3 bases and J shed 9 bases, with 5 bases lying between them. The length of the CDR3 is 11 residues. The germline gives CDR1 ENHRY, CDR2 SYGVKD. Sequencing used peripheral blood or thyroid tissue (not recorded which). V gene TRBV10-3 combines with J gene TRBJ2-2, with D hard to call. This clonotype was sampled from an adult woman with Graves' disease, either hyperthyroidism or ophthalmopathy (not recorded which). The CDR3 region has the DNA TGTGCCATCAGTGATCCACGGGAGCTGTTTTTT. Translation: CAISDPRELFF.